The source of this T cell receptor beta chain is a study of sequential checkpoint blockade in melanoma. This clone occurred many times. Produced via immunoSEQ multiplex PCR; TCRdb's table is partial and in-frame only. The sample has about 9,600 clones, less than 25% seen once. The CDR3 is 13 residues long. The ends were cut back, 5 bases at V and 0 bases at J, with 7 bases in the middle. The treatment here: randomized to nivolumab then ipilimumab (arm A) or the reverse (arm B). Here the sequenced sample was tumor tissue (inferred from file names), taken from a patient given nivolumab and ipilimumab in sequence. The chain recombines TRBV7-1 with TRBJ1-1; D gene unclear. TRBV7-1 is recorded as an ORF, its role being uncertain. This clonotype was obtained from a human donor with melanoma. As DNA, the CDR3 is TGTGCCAGCAGCCCGGGGATGAACACTGAAGCTTTCTTT. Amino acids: CASSPGMNTEAFF.